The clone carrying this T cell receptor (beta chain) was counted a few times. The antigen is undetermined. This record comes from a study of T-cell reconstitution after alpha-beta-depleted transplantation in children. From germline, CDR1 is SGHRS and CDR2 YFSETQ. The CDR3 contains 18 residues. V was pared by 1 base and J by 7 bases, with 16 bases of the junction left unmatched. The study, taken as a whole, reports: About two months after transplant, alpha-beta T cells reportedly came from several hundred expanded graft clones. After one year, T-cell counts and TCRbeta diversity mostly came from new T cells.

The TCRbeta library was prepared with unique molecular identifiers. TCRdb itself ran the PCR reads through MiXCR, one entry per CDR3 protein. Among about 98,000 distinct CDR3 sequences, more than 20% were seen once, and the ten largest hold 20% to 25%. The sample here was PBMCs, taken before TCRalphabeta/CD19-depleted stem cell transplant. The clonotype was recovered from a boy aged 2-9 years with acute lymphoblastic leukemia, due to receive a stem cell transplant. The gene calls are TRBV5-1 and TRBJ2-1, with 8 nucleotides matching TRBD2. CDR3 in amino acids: CASSLKPGTSGGLNEQFF. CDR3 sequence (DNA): TGCGCCAGCAGCTTGAAACCTGGCACTAGCGGAGGACTAAATGAGCAGTTCTTC.